This T cell receptor beta chain was recorded in a study of T cell responses to AZD1222 COVID-19 vaccine. Looking at the study overall: Second doses that came at about 4 or about 12 weeks were put together. Study-wide results and limits: Sampled repertoires all dated from after the peak T cell response. Females made up more of the donors, who were largely white British, and clonal diversity may have come out too low. In the spike-specific TCR repertoire, nearly half reportedly target unmutated variant regions.

The protocol was immunoSEQ multiplex PCR, while the TCRdb copy is restricted to in-frame clones and leaves out a portion. The data contain around 170,000 clones, approximately 89% of them singletons. Worth noting for this clone: Its antigen is unknown.

The material sequenced was peripheral blood, taken on day 0 of AZD1222 vaccination. The receptor comes from an adult in good health.

The CDR3 DNA sequence: TGTGCCAGCAGTGGACTAGCGGGCTTCTACGAGCAGTACTTC. This encodes CASSGLAGFYEQYF. The chain employs TRBV27 and TRBJ2-7, with 11 positions matching TRBD2. Trimming cost V 5 bases and J 3 bases; bases outside gene matches: 3. The CDR3 has 14 amino acids. The germline gives CDR1 MNHEY, CDR2 SMNVEV (reference sequence).